The sequence of this TCR beta chain was determined in a study of blood T cells in healthy people across ages. Study-wide points: Changes seen in expanded clonotypes were possibly confounded by donor CMV status left unknown. Long-lived and aged donors differed, with more naive CD4+ cells and higher diversity in the long-lived.

Per sample, extraction of total RNA gave at least 6 micrograms in every case. Using a J-beta primer mix together with a sample-barcoded 5' primer, a second PCR was run for about 7 to 12 cycles. Tags on each cDNA molecule came from a template-switch adaptor with 12 random nucleotides. From the 5' RACE reads, TCRdb called clonotypes with MiXCR, one entry per CDR3 protein. The sample shows about 1.5 million distinct CDR3 sequences, approximately 42% of them seen only once. This clonotype was seen once. Its target is unknown. Trimming shortened V by 5 bases and J by 0 bases, and 11 bases separated the two germline ends. The CDR3 spans 15 residues. Germline loops: CDR1 MNHNY, CDR2 SVGAGI (reference sequence).

Sample: blood. The chain carries TRBV6-6 and TRBJ1-5; D not certain. The sequence derives from a woman under 30 in good health. CDR3 nucleotides: TGTGCCAGCAGTGCCAGCCTCGGTAGCAATCAGCCCCAGCATTTT. Its protein is CASSASLGSNQPQHF.